This T cell receptor beta chain was profiled in a study of cytomegalovirus exposure and HLA in healthy donors. General observations from the study: In a later analysis, a genetic analysis reported fewer productive-TCR N-insertions in an Asian-associated ancestry cluster than the cohort average. Researchers reported that a few CMV-associated chains were confirmed in vitro as CMV antigen-specific. TCR association rates varied by HLA locus in a later analysis, with DRB1 highest and HLA-C lowest.

The V and J ends lost 6 bases and 1 base, in that order; junction bases with no gene match: 7. The CDR3 runs to 15 residues. The germline V gene encodes CDR1 SEHNR and CDR2 FQNEAQ (reference sequence). This clone has only one observation. Antigen: not known. In the PCR, 60 Vbeta and 13 Jbeta primers were used. The assay was immunoSEQ multiplex PCR, and TCRdb's table has in-frame clones only and misses some. The table records over 70,000 clones, 80% of them present only once. The clonotype comes from a man in his fifties in good health and CMV-seropositive. The sample taken for sequencing was PBMCs. The chain employs TRBV7-9 and TRBJ2-7, with 9 nucleotides matching TRBD1. CDR3 protein: CASSSGTGISYEQYF. CDR3 nucleotides: TGTGCCAGCAGTTCCGGGACAGGGATTTCCTACGAGCAGTACTTC.